The sequence of this T cell receptor (beta chain) was determined in a study of CD4 and CD8 cells across lung adenocarcinoma regions. CDR1 is SGHVS, CDR2 FQNEAQ, per germline. The CDR3 contains 16 residues. Each CDR3 protein is one row after TCRdb ran MiXCR on the PCR reads. Of 10,000 to 15,000 distinct CDR3 sequences detected, around 50% appear once; the ten largest clones hold roughly 29%. The patients had localized lung adenocarcinoma, a non-small cell subtype. The V gene is TRBV7-8, the J gene TRBJ2-1; perhaps TRBD2 as D (6 bases). The end of the DNA is better explained by TRBJ2-7, so the J call may be wrong. The TCR was taken from a male donor with lung adenocarcinoma. The CD4 and CD8 labels of this study may be unreliable. The sample consisted of CD8+ T cells from the margin of a lung tumor. CDR3 loop: CASSLNRDWKILAQYF. The CDR3 DNA follows: TGTGCCAGCAGCTTAAACCGGGACTGGAAAATTTTGGCGCAGTACTTC.